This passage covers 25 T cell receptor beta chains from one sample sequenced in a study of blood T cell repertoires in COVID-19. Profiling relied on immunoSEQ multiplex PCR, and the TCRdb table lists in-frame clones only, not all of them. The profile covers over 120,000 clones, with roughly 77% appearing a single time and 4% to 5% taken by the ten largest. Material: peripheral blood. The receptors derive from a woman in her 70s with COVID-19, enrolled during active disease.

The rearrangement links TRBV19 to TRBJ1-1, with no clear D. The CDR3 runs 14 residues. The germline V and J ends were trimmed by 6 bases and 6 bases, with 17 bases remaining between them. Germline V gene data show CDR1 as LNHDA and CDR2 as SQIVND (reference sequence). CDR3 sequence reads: CASSTSDIQAEAFF. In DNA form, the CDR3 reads TGTGCCAGTAGCACCTCTGACATCCAAGCTGAAGCTTTCTTT.

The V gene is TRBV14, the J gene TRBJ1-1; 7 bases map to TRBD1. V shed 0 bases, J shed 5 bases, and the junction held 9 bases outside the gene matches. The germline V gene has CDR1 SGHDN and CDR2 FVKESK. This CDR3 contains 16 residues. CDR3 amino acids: CASSQDGEGAGTEAFF. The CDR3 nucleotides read TGTGCCAGCAGCCAAGATGGCGAGGGGGCGGGTACTGAAGCTTTCTTT.

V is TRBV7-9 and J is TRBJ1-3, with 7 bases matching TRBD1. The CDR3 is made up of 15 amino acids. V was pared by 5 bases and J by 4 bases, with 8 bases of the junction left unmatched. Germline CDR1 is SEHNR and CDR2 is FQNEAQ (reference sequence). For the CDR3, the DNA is TGTGCCAGCAGCCCCCGAACGGGACAGGGAAACACCATATATTTT. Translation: CASSPRTGQGNTIYF.

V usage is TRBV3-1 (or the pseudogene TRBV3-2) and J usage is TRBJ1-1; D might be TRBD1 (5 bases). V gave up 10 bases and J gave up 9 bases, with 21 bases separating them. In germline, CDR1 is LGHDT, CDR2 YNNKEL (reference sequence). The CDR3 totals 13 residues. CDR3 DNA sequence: TGTGCCACTTCGGGGGAGGGTGGTGGAAAAGCTTTCTTT. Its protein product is CATSGEGGGKAFF.

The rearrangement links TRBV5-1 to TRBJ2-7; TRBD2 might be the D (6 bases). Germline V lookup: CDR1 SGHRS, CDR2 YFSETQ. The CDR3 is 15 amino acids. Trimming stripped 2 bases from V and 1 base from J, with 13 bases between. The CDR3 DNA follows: TGCGCCAGCAGCTTTCGGACGGCGGGGTCCTACGAGCAGTACTTC. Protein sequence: CASSFRTAGSYEQYF.

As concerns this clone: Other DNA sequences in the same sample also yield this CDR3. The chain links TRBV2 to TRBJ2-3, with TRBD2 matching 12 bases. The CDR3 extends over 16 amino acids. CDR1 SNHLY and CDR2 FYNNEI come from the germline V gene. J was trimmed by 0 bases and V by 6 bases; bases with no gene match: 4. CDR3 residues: CASRLLAGGSTDTQYF. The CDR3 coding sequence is TGTGCCAGCAGACTACTAGCGGGGGGTAGCACAGATACGCAGTATTTT.

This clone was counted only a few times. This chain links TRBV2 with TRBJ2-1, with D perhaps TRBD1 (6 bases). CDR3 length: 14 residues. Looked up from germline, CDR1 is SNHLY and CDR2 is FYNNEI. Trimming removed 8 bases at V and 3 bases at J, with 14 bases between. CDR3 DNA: TGTGCCAGCGGGGTCGACAGGATCTACAATGAGCAGTTCTTC. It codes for CASGVDRIYNEQFF.

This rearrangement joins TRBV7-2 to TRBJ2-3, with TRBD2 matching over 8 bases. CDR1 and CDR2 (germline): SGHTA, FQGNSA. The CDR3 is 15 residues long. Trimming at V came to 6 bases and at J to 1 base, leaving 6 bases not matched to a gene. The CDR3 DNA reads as TGTGCCAGCAGTCTTAGCGGGACTCGCACAGATACGCAGTATTTT. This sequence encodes CASSLSGTRTDTQYF. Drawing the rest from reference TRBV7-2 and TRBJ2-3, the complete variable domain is GAGVSQSPSNKVTEKGKDVELRCDPISGHTALYWYRQSLGQGLEFLIYFQGNSAPDKSGLPSDRFSAERTGGSVSTLTIQRTQQEDSAVYLCASSLSGTRTDTQYFGPGTRLTVL.

The DNA of the CDR3 is TGTGCCAGCAGCCCGGCGGGGGACTATGGCTACACCTTC. Its protein is CASSPAGDYGYTF. The chain couples TRBV11-2 to TRBJ1-2, with D possibly TRBD1 on 5 matching bases. Germline values: CDR1 SGHAT, CDR2 FQNNGV. The V gene lost 5 bases and the J gene lost 3 bases, with 10 bases spanning the gap. CDR3 length: 13 residues.

Here the CDR3 reads CASRSDRSDTEAFF. CDR3 coding DNA: TGTGCCAGTAGGTCGGACAGGTCGGACACTGAAGCTTTCTTT. The chain uses TRBV19 and TRBJ1-1; TRBD1 matches 7 bases. With V trimmed by 6 bases and J by 3 bases, 7 bases remained unmatched. The CDR3 runs to 14 residues. In germline, CDR1 is LNHDA, CDR2 SQIVND (reference sequence). Full variable domain (outside the CDR3, taken from reference TRBV19 and TRBJ1-1): DGGITQSPKYLFRKEGQNVTLSCEQNLNHDAMYWYRQDPGQGLRLIYYSQIVNDFQKGDIAEGYSVSREKKESFPLTVTSAQKNPTAFYLCASRSDRSDTEAFFGQGTRLTVV.

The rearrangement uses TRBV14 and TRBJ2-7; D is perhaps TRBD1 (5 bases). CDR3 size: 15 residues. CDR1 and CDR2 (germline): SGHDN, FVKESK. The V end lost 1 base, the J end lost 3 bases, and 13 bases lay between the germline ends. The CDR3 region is CASSQAVGQSYEQYF. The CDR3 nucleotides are TGTGCCAGCAGCCAAGCGGTGGGGCAGAGCTACGAGCAGTACTTC.

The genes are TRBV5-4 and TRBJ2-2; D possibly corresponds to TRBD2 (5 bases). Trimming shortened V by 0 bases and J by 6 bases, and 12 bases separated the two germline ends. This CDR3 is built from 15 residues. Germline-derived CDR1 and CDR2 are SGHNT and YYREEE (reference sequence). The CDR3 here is CASSLADSTAGELFF. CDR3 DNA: TGTGCCAGCAGCTTGGCGGACTCCACGGCCGGGGAGCTGTTTTTT. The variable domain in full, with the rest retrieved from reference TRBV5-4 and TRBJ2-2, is ETGVTQSPTHLIKTRGQQVTLRCSSQSGHNTVSWYQQALGQGPQFIFQYYREEENGRGNFPPRFSGLQFPNYSSELNVNALELDDSALYLCASSLADSTAGELFFGEGSRLTVL.

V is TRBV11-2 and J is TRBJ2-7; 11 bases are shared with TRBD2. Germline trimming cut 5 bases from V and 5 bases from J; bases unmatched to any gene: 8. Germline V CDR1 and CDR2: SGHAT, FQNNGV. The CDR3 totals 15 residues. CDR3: CASSVPTSGGNEQYF. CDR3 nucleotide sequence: TGTGCCAGCAGCGTTCCCACTAGCGGGGGAAACGAGCAGTACTTC.

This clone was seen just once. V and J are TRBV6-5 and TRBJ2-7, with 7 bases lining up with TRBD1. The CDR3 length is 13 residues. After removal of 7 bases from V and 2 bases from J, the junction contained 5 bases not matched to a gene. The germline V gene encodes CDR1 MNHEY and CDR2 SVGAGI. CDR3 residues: CASKTGAAYEQYF. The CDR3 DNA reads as TGTGCCAGCAAAACAGGGGCCGCCTACGAGCAGTACTTC.

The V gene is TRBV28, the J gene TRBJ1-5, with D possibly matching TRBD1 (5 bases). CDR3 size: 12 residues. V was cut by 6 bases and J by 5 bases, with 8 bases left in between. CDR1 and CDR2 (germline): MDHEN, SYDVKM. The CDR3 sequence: CASRGRDQPQHF. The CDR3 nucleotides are TGTGCCAGCAGGGGGCGAGATCAGCCCCAGCATTTT.

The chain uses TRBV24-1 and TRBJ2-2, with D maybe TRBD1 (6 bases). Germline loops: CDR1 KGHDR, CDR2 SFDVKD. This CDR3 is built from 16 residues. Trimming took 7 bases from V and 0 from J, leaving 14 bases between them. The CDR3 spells CATSESGTTNTGELFF. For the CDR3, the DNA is TGTGCCACCAGCGAGAGTGGGACAACGAACACCGGGGAGCTGTTTTTT.

The DNA of the CDR3 is TGTGCCAGCGCCGGGACAGGGGTTGGCACTGAAGCTTTCTTT. Encoded protein: CASAGTGVGTEAFF. This chain links TRBV2 with TRBJ1-1; TRBD1 agrees at 10 bases. The CDR3 has 14 residues. V lost 8 bases, J lost 4 bases, and 7 bases stayed unmatched. Germline V CDR1 and CDR2: SNHLY, FYNNEI.

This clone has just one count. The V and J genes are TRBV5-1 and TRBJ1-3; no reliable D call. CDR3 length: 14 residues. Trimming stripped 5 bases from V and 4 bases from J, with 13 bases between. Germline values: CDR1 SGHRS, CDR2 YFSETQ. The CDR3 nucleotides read TGCGCCAGCAGAGGAGGATTACCGGGAAACACCATATATTTT. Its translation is CASRGGLPGNTIYF.

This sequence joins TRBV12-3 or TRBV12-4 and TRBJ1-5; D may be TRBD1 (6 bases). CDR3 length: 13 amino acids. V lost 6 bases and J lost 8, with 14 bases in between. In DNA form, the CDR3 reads TGTGCCAGCAGGGGGGCCTTGTTTGAGCCCCAGCATTTT. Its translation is CASRGALFEPQHF.

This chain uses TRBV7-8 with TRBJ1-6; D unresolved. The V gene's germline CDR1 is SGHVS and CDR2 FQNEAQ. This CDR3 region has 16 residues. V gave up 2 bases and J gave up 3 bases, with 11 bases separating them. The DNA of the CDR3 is TGTGCCAGCAGCTTAACTGAGTTCGTCTATAATTCACCCCTCCACTTT. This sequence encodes CASSLTEFVYNSPLHF. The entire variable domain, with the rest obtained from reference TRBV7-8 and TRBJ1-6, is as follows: GAGVSQSPRYKVAKRGQDVALRCDPISGHVSLFWYQQALGQGPEFLTYFQNEAQLDKSGLPSDRFFAERPEGSVSTLKIQRTQQEDSAVYLCASSLTEFVYNSPLHFGNGTRLTVT.

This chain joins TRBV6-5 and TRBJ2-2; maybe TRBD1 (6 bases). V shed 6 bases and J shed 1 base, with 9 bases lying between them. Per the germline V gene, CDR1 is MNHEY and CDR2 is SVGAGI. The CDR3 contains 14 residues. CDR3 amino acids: CASRRDKNTGELFF. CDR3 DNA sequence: TGTGCCAGCAGGAGGGACAAGAACACCGGGGAGCTGTTTTTT.

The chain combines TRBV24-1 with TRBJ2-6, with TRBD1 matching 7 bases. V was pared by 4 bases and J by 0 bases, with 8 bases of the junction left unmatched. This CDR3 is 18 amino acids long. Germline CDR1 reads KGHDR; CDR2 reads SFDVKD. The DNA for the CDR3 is TGTGCCACCAGTGACCGACAGGGCCCTTTCTCTGGGGCCAACGTCCTGACTTTC. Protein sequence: CATSDRQGPFSGANVLTF.

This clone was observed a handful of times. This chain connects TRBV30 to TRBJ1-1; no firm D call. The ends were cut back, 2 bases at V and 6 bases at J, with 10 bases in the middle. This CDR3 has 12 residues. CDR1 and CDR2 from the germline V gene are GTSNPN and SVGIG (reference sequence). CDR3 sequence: CAWSLARAEAFF. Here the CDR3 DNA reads TGTGCCTGGAGTCTAGCGAGGGCTGAAGCTTTCTTT.

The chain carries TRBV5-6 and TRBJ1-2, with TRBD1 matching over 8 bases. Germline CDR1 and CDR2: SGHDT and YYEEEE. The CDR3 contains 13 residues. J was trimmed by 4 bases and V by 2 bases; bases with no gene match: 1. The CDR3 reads CASSFGQGYGYTF. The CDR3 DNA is TGTGCCAGCAGCTTCGGACAGGGCTATGGCTACACCTTC.

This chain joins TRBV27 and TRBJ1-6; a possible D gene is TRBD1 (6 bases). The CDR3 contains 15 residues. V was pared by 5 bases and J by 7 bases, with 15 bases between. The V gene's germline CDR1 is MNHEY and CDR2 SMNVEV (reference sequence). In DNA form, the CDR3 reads TGTGCCAGCAGTCCACTGGACAGCCAGAATTCACCCCTCCACTTT. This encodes CASSPLDSQNSPLHF.